A selection of T cell receptor beta chains follows, all from one sample in a study of shared clonotypes between healthy human individuals. Repertoires were generated with immunoSEQ multiplex PCR, while TCRdb's copy carries only in-frame clones and drops some. The top ten clones hold 0.95% to 1.5% of a sample with about 1.4 million clones, over 95% of them seen once. The sequenced sample consisted of naive CD4+ T cells sorted from blood. Every receptor here comes from a man under 40 in good health. The CDR3 runs from the conserved cysteine through the conserved F or W. Each record gives: V gene, J gene, clone size, D gene, CDR3 protein, CDR3 DNA. A D gene is named only where the DNA matches it firmly. Size values are once, few and many counts, or a class for expanded clones, and some rows have none.

>TRBV2|TRBJ1-5|NA|NA
CASSESWSNQPQHF
TGTGCCAGCAGTGAGAGCTGGAGTAATCAGCCCCAGCATTTT
>TRBV27|TRBJ2-2|NA|TRBD2
CASTRLSSGINTGELFF
TGTGCCAGCACCCGCCTAAGTAGCGGGATCAACACCGGGGAGCTGTTTTTT
>TRBV19|TRBJ2-7|NA|NA
CASSNQLYEQYF
TGTGCCAGTAGTAACCAACTTTACGAGCAGTACTTC
>TRBV28|TRBJ2-7|few|TRBD2
CASLGGSRREQYF
TGTGCCAGTCTGGGCGGGAGTAGACGCGAGCAGTACTTC
>TRBV4-1|TRBJ2-1|NA|NA
CASSQLAGRGSYNEQFF
TGCGCCAGCAGCCAGCTTGCCGGGAGAGGGTCCTACAATGAGCAGTTCTTC
>TRBV10-3|TRBJ1-5|NA|NA
CAISERDNQPQHF
TGTGCCATCAGTGAAAGGGACAATCAGCCCCAGCATTTT
>TRBV7-9|TRBJ2-3|NA|TRBD2
CASSLALAGVGPDTQYF
TGTGCCAGCAGCTTAGCGCTTGCGGGAGTGGGCCCAGATACGCAGTATTTT
>TRBV7-2|TRBJ1-2|NA|TRBD1
CASSLAHTGVGYTF
TGTGCCAGCAGCTTAGCCCACACAGGGGTCGGCTACACCTTC
>TRBV7-8|TRBJ2-7|NA|TRBD2
CASSLGNTSGSSYEQYF
TGTGCCAGCAGCTTAGGGAATACTAGCGGGAGCTCCTACGAGCAGTACTTC
>TRBV27|TRBJ2-3|NA|TRBD1
CASSLLGQATDTQYF
TGTGCCAGCAGTTTACTGGGACAGGCAACAGATACGCAGTATTTT
>TRBV6-5|TRBJ1-4|NA|NA
CASGGQGSEKLFF
TGTGCCTCCGGGGGCCAGGGGAGTGAAAAACTGTTTTTT
>TRBV27|TRBJ2-3|NA|NA
CASSFGEVGADTQYF
TGTGCCAGCAGTTTCGGGGAAGTGGGGGCAGATACGCAGTATTTT
>TRBV7-2|TRBJ2-1|NA|TRBD2
CASSHSGSPSYNEQFF
TGTGCCAGCAGCCATAGCGGGAGCCCCTCCTACAATGAGCAGTTCTTC
>TRBV20-1|TRBJ1-2|once|NA
CSASHPGGYTF
TGCAGTGCTAGCCACCCTGGGGGCTACACCTTC
>TRBV5-1|TRBJ2-7|NA|TRBD2
CASSMGLAESYEQYF
TGCGCCAGCAGCATGGGACTAGCGGAATCCTACGAGCAGTACTTC
>TRBV6-1|TRBJ1-5|once|TRBD1
CASSEATGGHQPQHF
TGTGCCAGCAGTGAAGCTACAGGGGGCCATCAGCCCCAGCATTTT
>TRBV28|TRBJ2-2|NA|TRBD2
CASSFLLAGVGELFF
TGTGCCAGCAGTTTCTTACTAGCGGGAGTCGGGGAGCTGTTTTTT
>TRBV18|TRBJ1-2|NA|NA
CASSPGGGGYTF
TGTGCCAGCTCACCAGGCGGGGGTGGCTACACCTTC
>TRBV4-3|TRBJ2-1|NA|TRBD2
CASSQDLSGRGGEQFF
TGCGCCAGCAGCCAAGATTTGAGCGGGAGGGGTGGTGAGCAGTTCTTC
>TRBV11-2|TRBJ2-5|NA|NA
CASSLDLAETQYF
TGTGCCAGCAGCTTAGATCTGGCGGAGACCCAGTACTTC
>TRBV28|TRBJ2-3|NA|NA
CASTGSGPGDTQYF
TGTGCCAGCACCGGAAGCGGGCCGGGGGATACGCAGTATTTT
>TRBV10-2|TRBJ1-2|few|NA
CASMGLPYGYTF
TGCGCCAGCATGGGACTTCCCTATGGCTACACCTTC
>TRBV7-9|TRBJ2-3|NA|NA
CASSFGFLGGSSTDTQYF
TGTGCCAGCAGCTTCGGTTTTTTAGGCGGGTCAAGCACAGATACGCAGTATTTT
>TRBV10-1|TRBJ2-7|NA|TRBD1
CASSDTGTGADHEQYF
TGCGCCAGCAGTGACACCGGGACAGGGGCGGACCACGAGCAGTACTTC
>TRBV7-9|TRBJ2-6|NA|NA
CASSSRAGPGANVLTF
TGTGCCAGCAGCAGCAGGGCAGGACCTGGGGCCAACGTCCTGACTTTC
>TRBV9|TRBJ2-5|NA|TRBD1
CASSVQGAGETQYF
TGTGCCAGCAGCGTCCAGGGGGCGGGAGAGACCCAGTACTTC
>TRBV5-4|TRBJ2-7|NA|TRBD1
CASSSKTGTRYEQYF
TGTGCCAGCAGCTCTAAGACAGGGACCCGCTACGAGCAGTACTTC
>TRBV30|TRBJ2-7|NA|TRBD2
CACRTSGSYEQYF
TGTGCCTGCCGGACTAGCGGATCCTACGAGCAGTACTTC
>TRBV6-5|TRBJ1-1|NA|NA
CASNHLFSGGTEAFF
TGTGCCAGCAACCACCTCTTCTCGGGGGGTACTGAAGCTTTCTTT